One and the same sample provided the 12 T cell receptor beta chains below, sequenced in a study of blood T cell repertoires in COVID-19. Here immunoSEQ multiplex PCR was the method, and the copy in TCRdb shows in-frame clones only, minus some. In the table there are under 250,000 clones, approximately 85% of which are singletons. Sequencing was carried out using PBMCs or T cells enriched from blood (not recorded which). These receptors all stem from a woman aged 45-65 years with acute COVID-19.

This clone was seen a single time. The chain couples TRBV5-1 to TRBJ1-1; tentatively, D is TRBD1 (5 bases). This CDR3 comprises 14 residues. The germline CDR1 and CDR2 sequences are SGHRS and YFSETQ. V lost 0 bases to trimming and J lost 3 bases, with 9 bases between them. The CDR3 here is CASSLDRGDTEAFF. The DNA of the CDR3 is TGCGCCAGCAGCTTGGATCGGGGGGACACTGAAGCTTTCTTT.

The J gene is TRBJ1-5, the V gene TRBV7-6; D may be TRBD1 (5 bases). The germline gives CDR1 SGHVS, CDR2 FNYEAQ. The CDR3 totals 14 residues. V dropped 2 bases and J dropped 6 bases, with 11 bases sitting between them. CDR3 amino acids: CASSLLGGGQPQHF. The CDR3 DNA is TGTGCCAGCAGCTTACTTGGCGGGGGTCAGCCCCAGCATTTT. The variable domain in full, completed from reference TRBV7-6 and TRBJ1-5, reads GAGVSQSPRYKVTKRGQDVALRCDPISGHVSLYWYRQALGQGPEFLTYFNYEAQQDKSGLPNDRFSAERPEGSISTLTIQRTEQRDSAMYRCASSLLGGGQPQHFGDGTRLSIL.

This chain uses TRBV3-1 (or the pseudogene TRBV3-2) with TRBJ2-3; D is ambiguous. Trimming removed 8 bases at V and 6 bases at J, with 9 bases between. In germline, CDR1 is LGHDT, CDR2 YNNKEL (reference sequence). The CDR3 is 11 amino acids. This CDR3 is CASSSLDTQYF. The CDR3 DNA sequence: TGTGCCAGCTCCTCACTCGATACGCAGTATTTT.

The V call is TRBV11-1, the J call TRBJ1-1, with a tentative D call TRBD1 (5 bases). Trimming took 6 bases from V and 3 from J, leaving 14 bases between them. Germline loops: CDR1 SGHAT, CDR2 FQDESV (reference sequence). The CDR3 loop spans 14 amino acids. CDR3 sequence: CASRYQGPHTEAFF. Written as DNA, the CDR3 is TGTGCCAGCAGGTATCAGGGCCCCCACACTGAAGCTTTCTTT.

The chain links TRBV6-1 to TRBJ1-4; 9 bases match TRBD1. V lost 3 bases and J lost 5; bases outside the gene matches: 4. The CDR3 spans 15 residues. Germline-derived CDR1 and CDR2 are MNHNS and SASEGT. CDR3 coding DNA: TGTGCCAGCAGTGACCGGACAGGGGCAAATGAAAAACTGTTTTTT. Protein product: CASSDRTGANEKLFF.

V is TRBV5-1 and J is TRBJ1-1; the D gene is possibly TRBD1 (6 bases). V lost 5 bases, J lost 6 bases, and 20 bases lay in between. CDR3 size: 15 residues. In germline, CDR1 is SGHRS, CDR2 YFSETQ. CDR3 coding DNA: TGCGCCAGCAGAACACCCAAACAGGGAAAAGCTGAAGCTTTCTTT. Translating gives CASRTPKQGKAEAFF.

The V gene is TRBV2, the J gene TRBJ1-1; 8 bases map to TRBD1. Trimming removed 7 bases from V and 0 bases from J; junction bases left unmatched: 7. Germline assignment: CDR1 SNHLY and CDR2 FYNNEI. The CDR3 is made up of 15 amino acids. This chain's CDR3 is CASNRDRFVNTEAFF. CDR3 coding DNA: TGTGCCAGCAATCGGGACAGGTTTGTGAACACTGAAGCTTTCTTT.

The chain combines TRBV6-2 or TRBV6-3 with TRBJ1-1, with D perhaps TRBD1 (6 bases). This CDR3 region has 13 residues. Trimming removed 5 bases from V and 5 bases from J, with 12 bases in between. Germline V gene data show CDR1 as MNHEY and CDR2 as SVGEGT. The CDR3 is CASSQAGVTEAFF. CDR3 DNA sequence: TGTGCCAGCAGTCAAGCAGGGGTTACTGAAGCTTTCTTT.

The chain is built from TRBV29-1 and TRBJ1-1, with 9 bases that match TRBD1. V dropped 7 bases and J dropped 10; count of bases not matched to a gene: 13. The CDR3 extends over 13 amino acids. Germline CDR1 and CDR2: SQVTM and ANQGSEA. The CDR3 bases are TGCAGCGCGTCACAACAGGGGGCCTTGAGAGCTTTCTTT. It yields the protein CSASQQGALRAFF.

Here the CDR3 reads CASSPPSGLQQGNTIYF. The CDR3 region has the DNA TGTGCCAGCAGCCCCCCCTCAGGGCTCCAGCAAGGAAACACCATATATTTT. V gene TRBV9 combines with J gene TRBJ1-3; possible D gene TRBD1, 5 bases. Germline CDR1 reads SGDLS; CDR2 reads YYNGEE. This CDR3 spans 17 amino acids. V was pared by 4 bases and J by 4 bases, with 21 bases between.

This clone was detected once. The V and J genes are TRBV30 and TRBJ1-6; TRBD1 agrees at 7 bases. V lost 0 bases to trimming and J lost 7 bases; unmatched junction nucleotides: 6. The CDR3 is made up of 15 amino acids. Per the germline V gene, CDR1 is GTSNPN and CDR2 is SVGIG (reference sequence). The CDR3 coding sequence is TGTGCCTGGAGTGTCGGACAGGCATTCAATTCACCCCTCCACTTT. Translation gives CAWSVGQAFNSPLHF. Full variable domain (outside the CDR3, taken from reference TRBV30 and TRBJ1-6): SQTIHQWPATLVQPVGSPLSLECTVEGTSNPNLYWYRQAAGRGLQLLFYSVGIGQISSEVPQNLSASRPQDRQFILSSKKLLLSDSGFYLCAWSVGQAFNSPLHFGNGTRLTVT.

This chain joins TRBV7-9 and TRBJ2-1, with 9 bases aligning to TRBD1. Germline-derived CDR1 and CDR2 are SEHNR and FQNEAQ (reference sequence). The CDR3 extends over 18 amino acids. Trimming cost V 7 bases and J 5 bases; bases outside gene matches: 18. The CDR3 sequence is CASIRGTGFLGSNNEQFF. CDR3 nucleotide sequence: TGTGCCAGCATCCGCGGGACAGGGTTTTTAGGGTCAAACAATGAGCAGTTCTTC.